This T cell receptor beta chain was profiled in a study of T cells in localized non-small cell lung cancer. Using immunoSEQ multiplex PCR, the repertoire was profiled, and TCRdb retains in-frame clones only, with some absent. In the table there are 20,000 to 25,000 clones, more than 75% of which are singletons. This clone has only one observation. The antigen is not known. Study results and caveats: Paired adjacent lung recovered a median approximately 57 of the top 100 tumor clones.

The germline V gene encodes CDR1 SQVTM and CDR2 ANQGSEA. With V trimmed by 6 bases and J by 5 bases, 5 bases remained unmatched. CDR3 size: 12 residues. The starting material was PBMCs, obtained before any cancer treatment. This TCR was sampled from a woman aged 40-69 years with stage II squamous cell lung carcinoma. This sequence joins TRBV29-1 and TRBJ2-5; 8 bases map to TRBD2. The CDR3 DNA sequence: TGCAGCGTAGGGACTAGTCCGGAGACCCAGTACTTC. Its protein is CSVGTSPETQYF.